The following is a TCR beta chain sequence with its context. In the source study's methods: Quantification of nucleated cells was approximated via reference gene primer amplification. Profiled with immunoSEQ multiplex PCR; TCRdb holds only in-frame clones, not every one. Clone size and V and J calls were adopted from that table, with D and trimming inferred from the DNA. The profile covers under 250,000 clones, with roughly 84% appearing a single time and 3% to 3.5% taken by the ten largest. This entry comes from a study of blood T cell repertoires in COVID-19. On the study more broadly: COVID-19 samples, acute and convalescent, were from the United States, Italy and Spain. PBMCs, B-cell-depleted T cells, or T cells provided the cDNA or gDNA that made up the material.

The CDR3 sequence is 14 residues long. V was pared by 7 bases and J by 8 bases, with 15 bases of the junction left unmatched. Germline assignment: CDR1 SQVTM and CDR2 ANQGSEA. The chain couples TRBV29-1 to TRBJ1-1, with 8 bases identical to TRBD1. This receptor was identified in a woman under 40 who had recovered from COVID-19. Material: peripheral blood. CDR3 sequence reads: CSAVQGAGRKEAFF. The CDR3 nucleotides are TGCAGCGCTGTCCAGGGGGCCGGGAGGAAAGAAGCTTTCTTT.